This TCR beta chain was sequenced for a study of radiation and T cells in renal cell carcinoma. Across the whole study: Nephrectomy followed 15 Gy stereotactic body radiation by 4 weeks. The study's findings and limits: Top tumor clonotypes rose in blood 2 weeks post-radiation, then contracted. Pretreatment tumor biopsies were lacking, so baseline clonotypes are unknown.

As to time point: baseline pretreatment blood. As for treatment: 15 Gy SBRT to primary tumor, nephrectomy 4 weeks later. The patient's renal cell carcinoma had clear cell pathology. About this clone itself: Its antigen is currently unknown.

The germline gives CDR1 MNHEY, CDR2 SVGAGI. V was cut by 5 bases and J by 7 bases, with 20 bases left in between. This CDR3 is built from 15 residues. The method was immunoSEQ multiplex PCR; TCRdb's version includes in-frame clones alone and lacks a portion of them. This repertoire shows 110,000 to 150,000 clones, approximately 87% found once; its top ten account for less than 25%. Specimen: blood, collected from a patient whose treatment included radiotherapy and nephrectomy. The TCR sequence derives from a woman in her 50s with renal cell carcinoma. V and J are TRBV6-5 and TRBJ1-2, with D possibly TRBD1 on 5 matching bases. CDR3 in DNA: TGTGCCAGCAGTCGTGATAATACGGGGGAGAGTGGCTACACCTTC. Translated: CASSRDNTGESGYTF.